Below, 7 T cell receptor beta chains from the same sample are listed, as sequenced in a study of blood T cell repertoires in COVID-19. Clones were read by immunoSEQ multiplex PCR, and TCRdb kept only the in-frame ones, dropping some. The table lists tens of thousands of clones, roughly 84% of them singletons, with approximately 1.6% in the top ten. The material sequenced was peripheral blood. The source of these receptors is a man in his 60s with COVID-19, enrolled during active disease.

The chain couples TRBV9 to TRBJ2-3, with unresolved D. Germline-derived CDR1 and CDR2 are SGDLS and YYNGEE. This CDR3 has 12 residues. With 5 bases removed from V and 3 bases from J, the gap between germline ends came to 7 bases. The CDR3 coding sequence is TGTGCCAGCAGTGTCCGTACAGATACGCAGTATTTT. It codes for CASSVRTDTQYF.

This clone was counted only a few times. The genes are TRBV18 and TRBJ1-5; D perhaps matches TRBD1 (5 bases). Germline V gene data show CDR1 as KGHSH and CDR2 as LQKENI. V was trimmed by 5 bases and J by 3 bases, leaving 8 bases between them. The CDR3 has 13 amino acids. The CDR3 loop is CASSKQVNQPQHF. The CDR3 DNA reads TGTGCCAGCTCAAAACAGGTCAATCAGCCCCAGCATTTT.

V usage is TRBV12-3 or TRBV12-4 and J usage is TRBJ1-1; D gene ambiguous. The CDR3 totals 13 residues. Trimming took 6 bases from V and 1 from J, leaving 9 bases between them. CDR3 protein: CASSGGPNTEAFF. The CDR3 coding sequence is TGTGCCAGCAGCGGCGGTCCGAACACTGAAGCTTTCTTT.

This chain links TRBV7-3 with TRBJ1-5; the match to TRBD1 covers 7 bases. The CDR3 has 13 amino acids. Per germline, CDR1 SGHTA and CDR2 FQGTGA. With V trimmed by 5 bases and J by 5 bases, 3 bases remained unmatched. The CDR3 protein is CASSATGDQPQHF. CDR3 nucleotides: TGTGCCAGCAGCGCTACAGGGGATCAGCCCCAGCATTTT.

V is TRBV28 and J is TRBJ2-7; 10 nucleotides align to TRBD2. Germline lookup yields CDR1 MDHEN and CDR2 SYDVKM. The J segment lost 2 bases and the V segment lost 10 bases, leaving 8 bases of the junction unmatched. This CDR3 comprises 14 residues. DNA of the CDR3: TGTGCCACCTCCCTAGCGGGAGTACCCTACGAGCAGTACTTC. It specifies CATSLAGVPYEQYF.

The chain links TRBV5-8 to TRBJ2-3; D is perhaps TRBD1 (6 bases). Trimming took 0 bases from V and 4 from J, leaving 12 bases between them. CDR1 and CDR2 (germline): SGHTS, YDEGEE. The CDR3 runs to 15 residues. The DNA for the CDR3 is TGTGCCAGCAGCTTGGGGTCAGGGGCTGCAGATACGCAGTATTTT. Amino acid sequence: CASSLGSGAADTQYF.

This chain uses TRBV4-3 with TRBJ2-7, with D possibly TRBD1 on 5 matching bases. Germline-derived CDR1 and CDR2 are LGHNA and YSLEER. Trimming took off 0 bases at V and 0 bases at J, with 9 bases between the two ends. CDR3 size: 15 residues. CDR3 in amino acids: CASSQEGANSYEQYF. The DNA of the CDR3 is TGCGCCAGCAGCCAAGAAGGGGCTAACTCCTACGAGCAGTACTTC.